The text below deals with one TCR beta chain. Mouse gene names apply. The CDR3 is cut off 4 residues early in the read; its end comes from the germline J gene. Different DNA sequences within this sample yield the same CDR3. Germline CDR1 GKSSPN, CDR2 SITVG. This CDR3 has 14 residues. After removal of 0 bases from V and 3 bases from J, the junction contained 3 bases not matched to a gene. The study sorted pooled cutaneous lymph node cells by CD4, CD8alpha, NKG2D, NKG2ACE and other markers. These data belong to a study of CD8+ T cells in alopecia areata. Reverse transcribed after extraction, RNA yielded cDNA as the sequencing template. Only in-frame clones appear in the TCRdb table, and some are missing; sequencing was by immunoSEQ multiplex PCR. The table lists under 350,000 clones, with no singletons.

The clonotype was recovered from a C3H/HeJ mouse with alopecia areata. MHC haplotype of the mouse line: H2-k. The chain links TRBV31 to TRBJ2-5; 7 bases fit TRBD1. Input material: CD4+ T cells sorted from a lymph node. The CDR3 bases that were read are TGTGCCTGGAGTCTAGCCAGGGGGCAAGAC. Translating gives CAWSLARGQD. The full-length CDR3 reads as CAWSLARGQDTQYF. Combining the CDR3 with reference TRBV31 and TRBJ2-5 gives the whole variable domain AQTIHQWPVAEIKAVGSPLSLGCTIKGKSSPNLYWYWQATGGTLQQLFYSITVGQVESVVQLNLSASRPKDDQFILSTEKLLLSHSGFYLCAWSLARGQDTQYFGPGTRLLVL.